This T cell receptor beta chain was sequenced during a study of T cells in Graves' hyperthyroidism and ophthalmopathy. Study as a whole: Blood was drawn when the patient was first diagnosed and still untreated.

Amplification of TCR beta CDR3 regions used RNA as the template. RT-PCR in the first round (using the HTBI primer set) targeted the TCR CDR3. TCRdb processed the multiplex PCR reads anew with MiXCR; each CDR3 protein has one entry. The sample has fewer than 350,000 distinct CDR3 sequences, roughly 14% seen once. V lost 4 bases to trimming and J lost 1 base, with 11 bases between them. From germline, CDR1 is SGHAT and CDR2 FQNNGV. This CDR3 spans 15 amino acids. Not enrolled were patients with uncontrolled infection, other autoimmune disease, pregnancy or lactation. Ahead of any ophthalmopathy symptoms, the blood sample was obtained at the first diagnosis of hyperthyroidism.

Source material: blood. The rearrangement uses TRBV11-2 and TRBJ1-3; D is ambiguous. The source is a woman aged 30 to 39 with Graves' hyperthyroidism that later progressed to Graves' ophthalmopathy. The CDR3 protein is CASSSLGESGNTIYF. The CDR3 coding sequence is TGTGCCAGCAGCTCCCTCGGGGAATCTGGAAACACCATATATTTT.